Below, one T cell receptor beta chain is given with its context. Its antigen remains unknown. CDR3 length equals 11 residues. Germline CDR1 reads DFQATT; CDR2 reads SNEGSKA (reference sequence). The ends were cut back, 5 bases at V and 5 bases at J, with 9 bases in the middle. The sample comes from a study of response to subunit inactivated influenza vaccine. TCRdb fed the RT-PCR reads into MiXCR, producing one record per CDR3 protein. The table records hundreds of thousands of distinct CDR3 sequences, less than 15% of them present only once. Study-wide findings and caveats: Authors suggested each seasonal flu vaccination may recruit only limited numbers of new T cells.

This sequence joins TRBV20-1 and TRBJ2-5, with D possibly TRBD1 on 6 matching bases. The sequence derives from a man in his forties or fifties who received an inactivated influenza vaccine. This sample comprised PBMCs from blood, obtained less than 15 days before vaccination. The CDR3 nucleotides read TGCAGTGCTGTCCAGGGGGAGACCCAGTACTTC. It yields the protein CSAVQGETQYF.